The 24 T cell receptor beta chains below come from one sample, sequenced in a study of shared clonotypes between healthy human individuals. The protocol was immunoSEQ multiplex PCR, while the TCRdb copy is restricted to in-frame clones and leaves out a portion. The data contain hundreds of thousands of clones, around 81% of them singletons. Sequencing input: PBMCs. These receptors all come from a woman aged 40 to 50 in good health. Some clones in this sample may be carry-over from other donors' samples.

In its sample, this clone was seen a few times. The chain recombines TRBV27 with TRBJ1-5; D gene unclear. CDR3 length: 13 amino acids. Between the trimmed V and J ends, which lost 3 bases and 11 bases, there was a span of 14 bases. CDR1 and CDR2 (germline): MNHEY, SMNVEV (reference sequence). The CDR3 sequence is CASSLGGGMAQHF. CDR3 in DNA: TGTGCCAGCAGTTTGGGAGGCGGAATGGCCCAGCATTTT.

This chain joins TRBV10-3 and TRBJ2-7; D is perhaps TRBD2 (5 bases). Trimming cost V 5 bases and J 0 bases, with 11 bases left between them. Germline V gene sequence: CDR1 ENHRY, CDR2 SYGVKD. This CDR3 is 14 amino acids long. CDR3 region: CAISQSGSSYEQYF. DNA of the CDR3: TGTGCCATCAGTCAAAGCGGTAGCTCCTACGAGCAGTACTTC.

The rearrangement uses TRBV30 and TRBJ1-1, with no clear D. This CDR3 has 13 amino acids. Germline CDR1 reads GTSNPN; CDR2 reads SVGIG (reference sequence). V was cut by 4 bases and J by 1 base, with 10 bases left in between. The CDR3 DNA reads TGTGCCTGGACGGTTGGCTGGAACACTGAAGCTTTCTTT. Its translation: CAWTVGWNTEAFF.

This clone was found a few times. V is TRBV6-1 and J is TRBJ2-3; 8 nucleotides align to TRBD1. This CDR3 has 15 residues. Germline V gene sequence: CDR1 MNHNS, CDR2 SASEGT. J lost 1 base, V lost 6 bases, and 6 bases had no gene match. The CDR3 loop reads CASRVPGQGTDTQYF. The CDR3 nucleotides are TGTGCCAGCAGAGTTCCGGGACAGGGCACAGATACGCAGTATTTT.

There are a few counts of this clone. V and J are TRBV5-6 and TRBJ1-1; maybe TRBD1 (5 bases). CDR1 and CDR2 (germline): SGHDT, YYEEEE. The CDR3 consists of 13 residues. V dropped 4 bases and J dropped 2 bases, with 9 bases sitting between them. CDR3 amino acids: CASSGDYNTEAFF. The CDR3 DNA sequence: TGTGCCAGCAGCGGGGACTATAACACTGAAGCTTTCTTT.

V gene TRBV7-2 combines with J gene TRBJ1-5, with D uncertain. Trimming shortened V by 11 bases and J by 6 bases, and 26 bases separated the two germline ends. This CDR3 spans 16 amino acids. CDR1 and CDR2 (germline): SGHTA, FQGNSA. The CDR3 region is CAGPYERQPGGQPQHF. The CDR3 region has the DNA TGTGCCGGCCCCTACGAGCGGCAACCTGGAGGTCAGCCCCAGCATTTT.

The chain uses TRBV28 and TRBJ2-7; TRBD1 aligns across 9 bases. This CDR3 region has 13 residues. Germline lookup yields CDR1 MDHEN and CDR2 SYDVKM. V lost 8 bases, J lost 4 bases, and 6 bases stayed unmatched. The CDR3 DNA reads TGTGCCAGCGGCCCGGGACAGGGTTACGAGCAGTACTTC. It encodes CASGPGQGYEQYF.

This clone was counted only a few times. V gene TRBV10-1 combines with J gene TRBJ2-5; 8 nucleotides agree with TRBD1. The CDR3 spans 14 residues. V lost 0 bases and J lost 7; bases outside the gene matches: 4. Germline CDR1 is WNHNN and CDR2 is SYGVQD (reference sequence). CDR3 sequence: CASSESDRDGTQYF. The CDR3 DNA reads as TGCGCCAGCAGTGAGTCGGACAGGGACGGGACCCAGTACTTC.

This clone was counted ten times or more. This same CDR3 is encoded by further DNA sequences in the sample. The chain links TRBV27 to TRBJ2-3; D is unresolved. The length of the CDR3 is 14 residues. Trimming removed 0 bases at V and 0 bases at J, with 4 bases between. Germline V CDR1 and CDR2: MNHEY, SMNVEV (reference sequence). CDR3 sequence reads: CASSLSVSTDTQYF. CDR3 sequence (DNA): TGTGCCAGCAGTTTATCGGTTAGCACAGATACGCAGTATTTT.

CDR3 in amino acids: CASSLLGVAGGGTDTQYF. DNA for the CDR3: TGTGCCAGCAGCTTACTGGGGGTCGCGGGAGGTGGCACAGATACGCAGTATTTT. This chain joins TRBV7-3 and TRBJ2-3, with TRBD2 matching 8 bases. This CDR3 contains 18 residues. Unmatched junction bases numbered 11, after V lost 2 bases and J lost 1 base. The germline V gene has CDR1 SGHTA and CDR2 FQGTGA.

This clone was counted between two and nine times. Other DNA sequences in the same sample also yield this CDR3. V gene TRBV5-1 combines with J gene TRBJ2-1; TRBD1 matches at 9 bases. The CDR3 sequence is 15 residues long. Germline CDR1 and CDR2: SGHRS and YFSETQ. The V segment lost 4 bases and the J segment 1 base; nucleotides outside the gene matches: 3. The CDR3 nucleotides read TGCGCCAGCAGCCTGGGACAGGGTTCCTACAATGAGCAGTTCTTC. It specifies CASSLGQGSYNEQFF.

The genes are TRBV19 and TRBJ2-7; D remains unclear. Germline CDR1 LNHDA, CDR2 SQIVND (reference sequence). There are 14 residues in the CDR3. Trimming took 3 bases from V and 2 from J, leaving 11 bases between them. CDR3 DNA: TGTGCCAGTAGTATTATGGCCTCCGCCTACGAGCAGTACTTC. Protein: CASSIMASAYEQYF.

Notes on this clone: Other DNA sequences from this sample encode an identical CDR3 as well. The CDR3 reads CASSLGLAGSTDTQYF. The CDR3 DNA is TGCGCCAGCAGCCTTGGACTAGCGGGGAGCACAGATACGCAGTATTTT. The chain is built from TRBV5-1 and TRBJ2-3, with 12 bases lining up with TRBD2. CDR3 length: 16 residues. In germline, CDR1 is SGHRS, CDR2 YFSETQ. Trimming cost V 4 bases and J 0 bases; bases outside gene matches: 3.

This chain links TRBV11-1 with TRBJ2-1; perhaps TRBD1 as D (6 bases). Germline-derived CDR1 and CDR2 are SGHAT and FQDESV (reference sequence). Trimming took off 4 bases at V and 0 bases at J, with 19 bases between the two ends. This CDR3 is 18 amino acids long. Here the CDR3 reads CASSSGWTERFSYNEQFF. In DNA form, the CDR3 reads TGTGCCAGCAGCTCTGGATGGACAGAAAGGTTCTCCTACAATGAGCAGTTCTTC.

This clone occurred a few times. In DNA, the CDR3 is TGTGCCAGCTCACCAGACAGGGGTCGTGGCTACACCTTC. Residues: CASSPDRGRGYTF. This chain uses TRBV18 with TRBJ1-2; 8 bases align to TRBD1. The CDR3 loop spans 13 amino acids. Trimming removed 2 bases from V and 7 bases from J; junction bases left unmatched: 3. The germline V gene encodes CDR1 KGHSH and CDR2 LQKENI.

The J gene is TRBJ1-5, the V gene TRBV6-1; possibly TRBD1 for D (6 bases). CDR1 and CDR2 from the germline V gene are MNHNS and SASEGT. V gave up 6 bases and J gave up 0 bases, with 12 bases separating them. The CDR3 consists of 15 residues. The CDR3 loop reads CASREQGYSNQPQHF. CDR3 DNA sequence: TGTGCCAGCAGGGAACAGGGTTATAGCAATCAGCCCCAGCATTTT.

The chain uses TRBV15 and TRBJ2-7; D is unresolved. This CDR3 is built from 15 residues. Germline-derived CDR1 and CDR2 are LNHNV and YYDKDF (reference sequence). Deletions cut 5 bases from V and 2 bases from J, with 16 bases between. Here the CDR3 DNA reads TGTGCCACCAGCCCTCTATGCCAGCGAACCTACGAGCAGTACTTC. It codes for CATSPLCQRTYEQYF.

V is TRBV28 and J is TRBJ2-1; no firm D call. The CDR3 runs 12 residues. Per germline, CDR1 MDHEN and CDR2 SYDVKM. Trimming removed 3 bases at V and 11 bases at J, with 11 bases between. The DNA of the CDR3 is TGTGCCAGCAGTTTGGGTAGTCTTAAGCAGTTCTTC. It translates to CASSLGSLKQFF. Full variable domain (rest looked up from reference TRBV28 and TRBJ2-1): DVKVTQSSRYLVKRTGEKVFLECVQDMDHENMFWYRQDPGLGLRLIYFSYDVKMKEKGDIPEGYSVSREKKERFSLILESASTNQTSMYLCASSLGSLKQFFGPGTRLTVL.

The J gene is TRBJ2-7, the V gene TRBV19; a possible D gene is TRBD1 (6 bases). The CDR3 has 13 amino acids. Germline CDR1 and CDR2: LNHDA and SQIVND (reference sequence). Trimming took 4 bases from V and 5 from J, leaving 12 bases between them. The chain's CDR3 is CASSTDRFHEQYF. In nucleotides, the CDR3 is TGTGCCAGTAGTACTGACAGGTTCCACGAGCAGTACTTC.

This clone has only a few counts. The chain uses TRBV28 and TRBJ1-1; unclear D gene. Trimming stripped 5 bases from V and 11 bases from J, with 9 bases between. The CDR3 is made up of 10 amino acids. Germline V gives CDR1 MDHEN, CDR2 SYDVKM. The CDR3 here is CASSKARAFF. The CDR3 region has the DNA TGTGCCAGCAGTAAAGCTAGGGCTTTCTTT. The complete variable domain, with remaining parts taken from reference TRBV28 and TRBJ1-1, reads DVKVTQSSRYLVKRTGEKVFLECVQDMDHENMFWYRQDPGLGLRLIYFSYDVKMKEKGDIPEGYSVSREKKERFSLILESASTNQTSMYLCASSKARAFFGQGTRLTVV.

This chain uses TRBV5-8 with TRBJ2-3; D gene ambiguous. This CDR3 has 15 residues. Trimming took 0 bases from V and 7 from J, leaving 15 bases between them. CDR1 SGHTS and CDR2 YDEGEE come from the germline V gene. The CDR3 region has the DNA TGTGCCAGCAGCTTGGAAGGCGCCCTCGTCCATACGCAGTATTTT. Its translation is CASSLEGALVHTQYF.

About this clone: A far larger clone lies a single base away; this is likely a read error. The V call is TRBV6-6, the J call TRBJ2-2, with 7 bases matching TRBD2. This CDR3 has 16 residues. Germline loops: CDR1 MNHNY, CDR2 SVGAGI (reference sequence). CDR3 sequence: CVSSYRTRMNTGELFF. As DNA, the CDR3 is TGTGTCAGCAGTTATAGGACTAGAATGAACACCGGGGAGCTGTTTTTT.

The chain joins TRBV30 to TRBJ1-2; D gene unclear. V dropped 2 bases and J dropped 0 bases, with 7 bases sitting between them. This CDR3 region has 13 residues. Germline V CDR1 and CDR2: GTSNPN, SVGIG (reference sequence). The DNA for the CDR3 is TGTGCCTGGAGTCGAAGAGCTAACTATGGCTACACCTTC. It codes for CAWSRRANYGYTF.

The rearrangement links TRBV7-9 to TRBJ2-5; 9 bases are shared with TRBD2. Losses at the gene ends were 5 bases for V and 1 base for J; bases not matched to a gene: 5. This CDR3 has 15 residues. The germline V gene has CDR1 SEHNR and CDR2 FQNEAQ (reference sequence). The CDR3 DNA sequence: TGTGCCAGCAGCCACCAACTAGCGGGCCAAGAGACCCAGTACTTC. As protein: CASSHQLAGQETQYF. Complete variable domain (other parts from reference TRBV7-9 and TRBJ2-5): DTGVSQNPRHKITKRGQNVTFRCDPISEHNRLYWYRQTLGQGPEFLTYFQNEAQLEKSRLLSDRFSAERPKGSFSTLEIQRTEQGDSAMYLCASSHQLAGQETQYFGPGTRLLVL.